Below, one T cell receptor beta chain is given with its context. The antigen is undetermined. TCRdb keeps only in-frame clones here, not all; method: immunoSEQ multiplex PCR. The sample shows about 120,000 clones, roughly nine tenths of them seen only once. The V segment lost 0 bases and the J segment 3 bases; nucleotides outside the gene matches: 24. Germline-derived CDR1 and CDR2 are LGHDT and YNNKEL (reference sequence). This CDR3 is built from 22 residues. The data stem from a study of T cell responses to AZD1222 COVID-19 vaccine. Whole-study results and caveats: When two AZD1222 doses had been given, Spike-specific TCR breadth and depth rose.

Sample: peripheral blood, taken on day 0 of AZD1222 vaccination. The receptor was isolated from an adult in good health. The V and J genes are TRBV3-1 (or the pseudogene TRBV3-2) and TRBJ1-2; 8 bases are a match to TRBD1. The CDR3 spells CASSQDLWIEPLTGGIDYGYTF. The CDR3 DNA sequence: TGTGCCAGCAGCCAAGATCTTTGGATCGAACCTCTTACAGGGGGTATCGACTATGGCTACACCTTC.